This is a list of T cell receptor beta chains from one sample in a study of shared clonotypes between healthy human individuals. Data came from immunoSEQ multiplex PCR; TCRdb stores just in-frame clones and leaves some out. The sample yields about 1,500,000 clones, about 96% seen once. Source material: naive CD4+ T cells sorted from blood. These receptors were obtained from a young man in good health. The CDR3 runs from the conserved cysteine through the conserved F or W. D genes are given only for firm matches.

>TRBJ2-6|.|TRBV6-4
CASRTTDSGANVLTF
>TRBJ1-3|.|TRBV29-1
CSVVRGTGNTIYF
>TRBJ2-2|TRBD1|TRBV9
CASSVAGTVLTGELFF
>TRBJ1-1|.|TRBV18
CASSPPGRRGPLLSEAFF
>TRBJ2-3|.|TRBV5-1
CASGAGTDTQYF
>TRBJ2-1|TRBD1|TRBV6-1
CASSLNRGGYNEQFF
>TRBJ2-2|.|TRBV6-5
CASGGNTGELFF
>TRBJ2-5|TRBD1|TRBV11-3
CASSLEARGHETQYF
>TRBJ2-1|TRBD1|TRBV19
CATCRDRGYNEQFF
>TRBJ1-2|TRBD1|TRBV5-4
CASSFTGEYGYTF
>TRBJ2-2|.|TRBV20-1
CSARGGELFF
>TRBJ2-7|.|TRBV5-1
CASSPAPGESYEQYF
>TRBJ2-5|.|TRBV11-2
CASSLGANQETQYF
>TRBJ2-7|TRBD1|TRBV5-3
CASSIKGDRGYEQYF
>TRBJ2-4|.|TRBV28
CASSGRQETAEFLIQYF
>TRBJ2-1|TRBD1|TRBV18
CASSPDLGQGLYNEQFF
>TRBJ2-5|.|TRBV5-4
CASSLSHHETQYF
>TRBJ2-3|TRBD2|TRBV5-8
CASSLGTSRSTDTQYF
>TRBJ2-7|TRBD1|TRBV18
CASSPTGDEQYF
>TRBJ1-2|.|TRBV27
CASSFRRHGGAVGGYTF
>TRBJ2-1|TRBD2|TRBV5-1
CASQRVAGGPNEQFF
>TRBJ2-6|.|TRBV19
CASRAGANVLTF
>TRBJ2-1|TRBD2|TRBV18
CASSPLLAGTSNEQFF
>TRBJ2-7|TRBD2|TRBV25-1
CASSEASSGRYEQYF
>TRBJ2-7|TRBD2|TRBV9
CASSAGGTGKEQYF
>TRBJ1-6|.|TRBV4-3
CASSQEIGLSVSPLHF
>TRBJ1-2|.|TRBV28
CASGVNRDGYTF
>TRBJ1-5|.|TRBV10-3
CAISLEGEPQHF
>TRBJ2-3|.|TRBV5-4
CASSSPQGEDTQYF
>TRBJ2-1|.|TRBV20-1
CSARLVNEQFF
>TRBJ1-4|TRBD1|TRBV5-1
CASSLGPGQGLGNLEKLFF
>TRBJ2-4|.|TRBV20-1
CSAAQNIQYF
>TRBJ1-2|.|TRBV5-1
CASSLAQGGGYTF
>TRBJ2-3|.|TRBV6-6
CASRPSTDTQYF
>TRBJ1-1|.|TRBV25-1
CASSEEKDLLNTEAFF
>TRBJ1-5|.|TRBV6-6
CASTDLGDQPQHF
>TRBJ2-1|TRBD2|TRBV7-2
CASSLVGTSDEQFF
>TRBJ1-4|.|TRBV10-2
CASSLRGNTNEKLFF
>TRBJ2-7|.|TRBV5-5
CASSLVGRGSYEQYF
>TRBJ2-1|.|TRBV5-5
CASSLAPYSYNEQFF
>TRBJ1-5|.|TRBV28
CASSPTGLGNQPQHF
>TRBJ2-1|TRBD1|TRBV5-6
CASSRDSIYNEQFF
>TRBJ1-4|.|TRBV5-1
CASSLGVSNEKLFF
>TRBJ2-1|TRBD1|TRBV5-6
CASSFGDREFNEQFF
>TRBJ2-3|.|TRBV7-9
CASSFLLGDTQYF